Each of the 20 T cell receptor beta chains below was sequenced from the same sample in a study of shared clonotypes between healthy human individuals. TCRdb's copy holds only in-frame clones and misses some; the assay was immunoSEQ multiplex PCR. The table has roughly 2.2 million clones, around 90% seen once. The sample taken for sequencing was naive CD4+ T cells from PBMCs. Subset noted: CD45RA+ positively selected. These receptors all come from a man aged 18 to 30 in good health. Some clones in this sample may be carry-over from other donors' samples.

V gene TRBV5-1 combines with J gene TRBJ2-7; TRBD1 agrees at 11 bases. V gave up 2 bases and J gave up 3 bases; unmatched junction bases: 7. Germline CDR1 and CDR2: SGHRS and YFSETQ. The CDR3 spans 16 residues. CDR3 nucleotides: TGCGCCAGCAGCTTAACCTCCGGGACAGGGGGCTACGAGCAGTACTTC. This sequence encodes CASSLTSGTGGYEQYF.

The chain uses TRBV6-4 and TRBJ2-5, with D perhaps given as TRBD1 or TRBD2 (5 bases each). The CDR3 loop spans 12 amino acids. The germline V gene encodes CDR1 MRHNA and CDR2 SNTAGT. The ends were cut back, 0 bases at V and 14 bases at J, with 13 bases in the middle. For the CDR3, the DNA is TGTGCCAGCAGTGACTCATGGGGGTCGCCCTACTTC. This encodes CASSDSWGSPYF.

The chain couples TRBV5-1 to TRBJ1-4; 9 nucleotides align to TRBD1. Looked up from germline, CDR1 is SGHRS and CDR2 is YFSETQ. The CDR3 length is 15 residues. The ends lost 3 bases at V and 7 bases at J; junction bases unmatched: 7. The CDR3 DNA follows: TGCGCCAGCAGCTCAGGACAGGGGACAGGTGAAAAACTGTTTTTT. This codes for CASSSGQGTGEKLFF.

The rearrangement uses TRBV29-1 and TRBJ1-2, with TRBD1 matching over 9 bases. V trimming: 4 bases; J trimming: 6 bases; junction bases outside the gene matches: 6. CDR1 and CDR2 from the germline V gene are SQVTM and ANQGSEA. This CDR3 has 13 residues. CDR3 nucleotide sequence: TGCAGCGTTGCAAAGGGACAGGGTGATGGCTACACCTTC. It codes for CSVAKGQGDGYTF.

The chain employs TRBV5-5 and TRBJ2-2; D tentatively fits TRBD1 or TRBD2 (5 bases each). The CDR3 is 16 amino acids. In germline, CDR1 is SGHKS, CDR2 YYEKEE (reference sequence). V lost 3 bases and J lost 1, with 13 bases in between. CDR3 residues: CASSSTGTQNTGELFF. CDR3 sequence (DNA): TGTGCCAGCAGCTCCACCGGGACCCAGAACACCGGGGAGCTGTTTTTT. Looking up the rest from reference TRBV5-5 and TRBJ2-2 gives the full variable domain: DAGVTQSPTHLIKTRGQQVTLRCSPISGHKSVSWYQQVLGQGPQFIFQYYEKEERGRGNFPDRFSARQFPNYSSELNVNALLLGDSALYLCASSSTGTQNTGELFFGEGSRLTVL.

The genes are TRBV2 and TRBJ2-1; 8 nucleotides agree with TRBD2. The germline gives CDR1 SNHLY, CDR2 FYNNEI. Unmatched junction bases numbered 8, after V lost 8 bases and J lost 5 bases. The length of the CDR3 is 14 residues. As DNA, the CDR3 is TGTGCCAGCGAATTCGGGAGGGCCGACAATGAGCAGTTCTTC. It translates to CASEFGRADNEQFF.

The V and J genes are TRBV27 and TRBJ1-2, with 12 bases that match TRBD1. CDR3 length: 15 residues. Per the germline V gene, CDR1 is MNHEY and CDR2 is SMNVEV (reference sequence). V lost 6 bases and J lost 7; bases outside the gene matches: 9. In nucleotides, the CDR3 is TGTGCCAGCAGGGGCGGGGGACAGGGGGCAGGTGGCTACACCTTC. Translated: CASRGGGQGAGGYTF.

The chain employs TRBV28 and TRBJ1-5; 9 nucleotides match TRBD1. The V gene's germline CDR1 is MDHEN and CDR2 SYDVKM. The ends lost 5 bases at V and 7 bases at J; junction bases unmatched: 9. The CDR3 loop spans 15 amino acids. The CDR3 loop reads CASSPPDRGRQPQHF. The CDR3 coding sequence is TGTGCCAGCAGTCCCCCGGACAGGGGACGACAGCCCCAGCATTTT.

This chain links TRBV28 with TRBJ2-2; the D is unclear. Trimming pared 1 base from V and 6 bases from J, leaving 6 bases between. The CDR3 runs to 13 residues. Germline assignment: CDR1 MDHEN and CDR2 SYDVKM. The DNA for the CDR3 is TGTGCCAGCAGTTTATCACGTCCCGGGGAGCTGTTTTTT. As protein: CASSLSRPGELFF. The entire variable domain, with the rest obtained from reference TRBV28 and TRBJ2-2, is as follows: DVKVTQSSRYLVKRTGEKVFLECVQDMDHENMFWYRQDPGLGLRLIYFSYDVKMKEKGDIPEGYSVSREKKERFSLILESASTNQTSMYLCASSLSRPGELFFGEGSRLTVL.

CDR3 DNA sequence: TGTGCCTGGAGTGTACTGGACATCAATCAGCCCCAGCATTTT. Amino acids: CAWSVLDINQPQHF. The J gene is TRBJ1-5, the V gene TRBV30, with D maybe TRBD1 (5 bases). V was clipped by 0 bases and J by 3 bases, with 9 bases between them. The CDR3 sequence is 14 residues long. Germline CDR1 is GTSNPN and CDR2 is SVGIG (reference sequence).

This rearrangement joins TRBV2 to TRBJ2-7; possibly TRBD1 for D (5 bases). Germline V lookup: CDR1 SNHLY, CDR2 FYNNEI. CDR3 length: 15 residues. The V and J ends lost 4 bases and 3 bases respectively, with 16 bases between them. The CDR3 region is CASSAGLTVDYEQYF. CDR3 sequence (DNA): TGTGCCAGCAGTGCTGGATTGACAGTTGACTACGAGCAGTACTTC.

This clone was observed a single time. The same CDR3 is also encoded by other DNA sequences in this sample. The chain is built from TRBV7-9 and TRBJ1-1; D is unresolved. Trimming took off 3 bases at V and 1 base at J, with 6 bases between the two ends. CDR1 is SEHNR and CDR2 is FQNEAQ in the germline V gene (reference sequence). The CDR3 length is 13 residues. The CDR3 spells CASSFTANTEAFF. The DNA for the CDR3 is TGTGCCAGCAGCTTTACCGCGAACACTGAAGCTTTCTTT.

Only one count was recorded for this clone. The chain is built from TRBV19 and TRBJ1-5; no definite D call. This CDR3 contains 14 residues. Germline CDR1 is LNHDA and CDR2 is SQIVND (reference sequence). V shed 6 bases and J shed 9 bases, with 18 bases lying between them. The CDR3 DNA follows: TGTGCCAGTAGAGGCGGGGTCGCCCTGTTGCCCCAGCATTTT. Encoded protein: CASRGGVALLPQHF. The variable domain in full, completed from reference TRBV19 and TRBJ1-5, reads DGGITQSPKYLFRKEGQNVTLSCEQNLNHDAMYWYRQDPGQGLRLIYYSQIVNDFQKGDIAEGYSVSREKKESFPLTVTSAQKNPTAFYLCASRGGVALLPQHFGDGTRLSIL.

This clone showed up just once. The J gene is TRBJ1-1, the V gene TRBV2, with 7 bases lining up with TRBD1. The trim removed 0 bases at V and 0 bases at J, leaving 19 bases unmatched. Germline V CDR1 and CDR2: SNHLY, FYNNEI. This CDR3 has 21 amino acids. The CDR3 DNA sequence: TGTGCCAGCAGTGAAGCAGTGCGAATGGGGGACAGCTGGGCCCTGAACACTGAAGCTTTCTTT. Translating gives CASSEAVRMGDSWALNTEAFF.

This chain joins TRBV5-1 and TRBJ2-1; no reliable D call. Trimming removed 0 bases from V and 8 bases from J, with 9 bases in between. CDR3 length: 13 residues. Germline CDR1 SGHRS, CDR2 YFSETQ. The CDR3 coding sequence is TGCGCCAGCAGCTTGGATTTCGTGGATGAGCAGTTCTTC. This translates into CASSLDFVDEQFF.

This chain connects TRBV15 to TRBJ1-2; D is ambiguous. This CDR3 region has 12 residues. The V end lost 1 base, the J end lost 7 bases, and 7 bases lay between the germline ends. Germline CDR1 reads LNHNV; CDR2 reads YYDKDF (reference sequence). The DNA for the CDR3 is TGTGCCACCAGCAGAGCCCGAGGTGGCTACACCTTC. As protein: CATSRARGGYTF.

This chain joins TRBV5-4 and TRBJ2-2; 10 bases match TRBD2. The CDR3 sequence is 16 residues long. V lost 0 bases to trimming and J lost 4 bases; unmatched junction nucleotides: 3. Germline V gene data show CDR1 as SGHNT and CDR2 as YYREEE (reference sequence). Written as DNA, the CDR3 is TGTGCCAGCAGCTTGGGAAGCGGGAGGGCCACCGGGGAGCTGTTTTTT. As protein: CASSLGSGRATGELFF.

Regarding this clone: Mismatch with germline at one junction end may stem from a read error. This same CDR3 is encoded by further DNA sequences in the sample. This rearrangement joins TRBV30 to TRBJ1-3; D remains ambiguous. Germline lookup yields CDR1 GTSNPN and CDR2 SVGIG (reference sequence). The CDR3 consists of 12 residues. CDR3 bases: TGTGCGTGGAGTGTAACTGGAAACACCATATATTTT. This translates into CAWSVTGNTIYF.

This chain links TRBV6-1 with TRBJ2-3; 11 nucleotides match TRBD1. Germline trimming cut 3 bases from V and 5 bases from J; bases unmatched to any gene: 7. From germline, CDR1 is MNHNS and CDR2 SASEGT. The CDR3 contains 16 residues. The CDR3 region is CASSEGQGGWLDTQYF. DNA of the CDR3: TGTGCCAGCAGTGAGGGACAGGGGGGATGGTTAGATACGCAGTATTTT.

This rearrangement joins TRBV5-1 to TRBJ2-2; possible D gene TRBD2, 6 bases. The V gene's germline CDR1 is SGHRS and CDR2 YFSETQ. V lost 3 bases and J 4 bases, leaving 16 bases between the germline ends. The CDR3 loop spans 16 amino acids. CDR3 sequence reads: CASSSLSGGSTGELFF. The CDR3 nucleotides read TGCGCCAGCAGCTCCCTTAGCGGAGGAAGCACCGGGGAGCTGTTTTTT.